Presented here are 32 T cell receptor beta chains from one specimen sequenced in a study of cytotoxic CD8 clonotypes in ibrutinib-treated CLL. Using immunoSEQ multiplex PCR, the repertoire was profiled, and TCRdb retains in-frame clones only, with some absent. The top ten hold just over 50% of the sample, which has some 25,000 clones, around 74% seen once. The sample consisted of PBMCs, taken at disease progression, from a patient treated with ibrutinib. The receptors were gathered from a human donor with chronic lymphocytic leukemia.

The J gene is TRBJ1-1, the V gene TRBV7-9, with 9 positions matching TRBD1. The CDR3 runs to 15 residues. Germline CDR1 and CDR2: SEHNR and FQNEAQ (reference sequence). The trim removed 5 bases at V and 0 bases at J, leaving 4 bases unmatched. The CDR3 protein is CASSPHRGLNTEAFF. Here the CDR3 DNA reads TGTGCCAGCAGCCCACACAGGGGGCTGAACACTGAAGCTTTCTTT.

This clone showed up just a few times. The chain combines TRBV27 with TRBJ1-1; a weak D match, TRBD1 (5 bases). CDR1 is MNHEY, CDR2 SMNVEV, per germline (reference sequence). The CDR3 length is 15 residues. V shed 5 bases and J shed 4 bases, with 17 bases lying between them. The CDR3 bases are TGTGCCAGCAGTCCGCACCTCAGGGTAGGCACTGAAGCTTTCTTT. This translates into CASSPHLRVGTEAFF.

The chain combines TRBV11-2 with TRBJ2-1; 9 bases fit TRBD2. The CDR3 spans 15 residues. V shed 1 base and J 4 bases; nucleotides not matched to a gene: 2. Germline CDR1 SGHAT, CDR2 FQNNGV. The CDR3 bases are TGTGCCAGCAGCTTAGGCGGGGGGGCGTACAATGAGCAGTTCTTC. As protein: CASSLGGGAYNEQFF.

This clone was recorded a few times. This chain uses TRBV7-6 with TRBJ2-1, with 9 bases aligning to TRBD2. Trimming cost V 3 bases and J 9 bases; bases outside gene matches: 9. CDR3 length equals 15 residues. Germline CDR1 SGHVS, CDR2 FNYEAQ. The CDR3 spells CASSLPSGDSIEQFF. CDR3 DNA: TGTGCCAGCAGCTTGCCTAGCGGGGACTCTATTGAGCAGTTCTTC. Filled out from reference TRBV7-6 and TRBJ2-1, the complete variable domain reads GAGVSQSPRYKVTKRGQDVALRCDPISGHVSLYWYRQALGQGPEFLTYFNYEAQQDKSGLPNDRFSAERPEGSISTLTIQRTEQRDSAMYRCASSLPSGDSIEQFFGPGTRLTVL.

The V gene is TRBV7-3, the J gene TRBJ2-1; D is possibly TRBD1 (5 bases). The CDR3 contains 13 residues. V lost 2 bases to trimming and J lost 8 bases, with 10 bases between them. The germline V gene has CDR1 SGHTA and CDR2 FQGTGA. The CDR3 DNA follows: TGTGCCAGCAGCTTACAGGGTGGTGATGAGCAGTTCTTC. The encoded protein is CASSLQGGDEQFF.

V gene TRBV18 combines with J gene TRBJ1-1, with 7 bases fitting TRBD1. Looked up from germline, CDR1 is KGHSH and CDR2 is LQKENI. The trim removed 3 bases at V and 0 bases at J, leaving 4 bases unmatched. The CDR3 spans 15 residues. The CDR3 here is CASSPRQGVNTEAFF. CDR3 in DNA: TGTGCCAGCTCACCCCGACAGGGAGTGAACACTGAAGCTTTCTTT.

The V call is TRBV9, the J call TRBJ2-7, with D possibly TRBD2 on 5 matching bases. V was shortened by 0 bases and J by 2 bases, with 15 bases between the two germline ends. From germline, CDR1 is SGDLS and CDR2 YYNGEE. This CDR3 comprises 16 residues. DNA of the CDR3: TGTGCCAGCAGCGTAGAGCCCGCGGGTTACGCCTACGAGCAGTACTTC. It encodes CASSVEPAGYAYEQYF.

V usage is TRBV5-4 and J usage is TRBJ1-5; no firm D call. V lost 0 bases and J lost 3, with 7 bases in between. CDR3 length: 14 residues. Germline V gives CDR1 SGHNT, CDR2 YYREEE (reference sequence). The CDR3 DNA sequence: TGTGCCAGCAGCTTGGCAGGAATCAATCAGCCCCAGCATTTT. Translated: CASSLAGINQPQHF.

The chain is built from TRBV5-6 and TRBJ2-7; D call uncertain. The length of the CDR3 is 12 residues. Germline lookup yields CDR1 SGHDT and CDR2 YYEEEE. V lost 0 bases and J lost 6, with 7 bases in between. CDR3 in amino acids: CASSLAWGEQYF. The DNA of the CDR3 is TGTGCCAGCAGCTTGGCTTGGGGCGAGCAGTACTTC.

CDR3 sequence: CASSPQGDEQYF. The DNA of the CDR3 is TGTGCCAGCAGCCCCCAAGGGGACGAGCAGTACTTC. The rearrangement links TRBV6-5 to TRBJ2-7, with a tentative D call TRBD1 (5 bases). The CDR3 covers 12 residues. The ends were cut back, 6 bases at V and 5 bases at J, with 11 bases in the middle. CDR1 is MNHEY and CDR2 is SVGAGI in the germline V gene.

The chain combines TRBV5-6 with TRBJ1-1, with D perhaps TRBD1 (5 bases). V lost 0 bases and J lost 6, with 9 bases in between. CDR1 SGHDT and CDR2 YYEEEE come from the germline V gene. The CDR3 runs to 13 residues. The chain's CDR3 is CASSLVRGAEAFF. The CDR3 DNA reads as TGTGCCAGCAGCTTGGTTCGGGGGGCTGAAGCTTTCTTT. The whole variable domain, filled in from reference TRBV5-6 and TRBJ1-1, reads DAGVTQSPTHLIKTRGQQVTLRCSPKSGHDTVSWYQQALGQGPQFIFQYYEEEERQRGNFPDRFSGHQFPNYSSELNVNALLLGDSALYLCASSLVRGAEAFFGQGTRLTVV.

The CDR3 nucleotides are TGTGCCAGCAGCCAAGTCCCAGATACGCAGTATTTT. Residues: CASSQVPDTQYF. The V and J genes are TRBV4-2 and TRBJ2-3; D is unclear. Germline CDR1 reads LGHNA; CDR2 reads YNFKEQ. The CDR3 sequence is 12 residues long. The V end lost 1 base, the J end lost 4 bases, and 3 bases lay between the germline ends.

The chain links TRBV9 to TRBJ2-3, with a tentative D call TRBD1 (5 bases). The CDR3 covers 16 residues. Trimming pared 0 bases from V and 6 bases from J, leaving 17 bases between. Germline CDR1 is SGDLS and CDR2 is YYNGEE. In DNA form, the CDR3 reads TGTGCCAGCAGCGTAGAGCAGGGTGGGGTTATGGATACGCAGTATTTT. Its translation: CASSVEQGGVMDTQYF.

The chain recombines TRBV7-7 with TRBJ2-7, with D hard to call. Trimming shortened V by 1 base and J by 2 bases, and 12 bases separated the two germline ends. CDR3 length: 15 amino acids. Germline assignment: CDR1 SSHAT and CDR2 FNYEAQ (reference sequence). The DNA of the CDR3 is TGTGCCAGCAGCTTAGGGCCCGGGCCCGCCTACGAGCAGTACTTC. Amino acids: CASSLGPGPAYEQYF.

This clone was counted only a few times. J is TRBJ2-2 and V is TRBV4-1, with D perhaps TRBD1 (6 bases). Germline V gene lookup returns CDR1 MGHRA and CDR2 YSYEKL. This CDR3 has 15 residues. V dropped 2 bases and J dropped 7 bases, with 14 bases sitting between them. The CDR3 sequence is CASSQQSTGGGELFF. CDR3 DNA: TGCGCCAGCAGCCAACAGTCGACAGGTGGCGGGGAGCTGTTTTTT.

This CDR3 reads CASSPQGTSNQPQHF. CDR3 DNA: TGTGCCAGCTCACCACAGGGTACAAGCAATCAGCCCCAGCATTTT. The chain links TRBV18 to TRBJ1-5; D not resolved. V dropped 1 base and J dropped 1 base, with 8 bases sitting between them. Germline lookup yields CDR1 KGHSH and CDR2 LQKENI. The CDR3 runs to 15 residues.

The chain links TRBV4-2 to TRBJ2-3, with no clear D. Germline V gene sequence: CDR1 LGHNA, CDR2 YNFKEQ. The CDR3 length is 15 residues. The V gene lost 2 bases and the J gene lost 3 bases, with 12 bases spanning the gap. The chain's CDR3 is CASSQSTQGTDTQYF. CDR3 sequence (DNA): TGTGCCAGCAGCCAATCGACCCAAGGAACAGATACGCAGTATTTT.

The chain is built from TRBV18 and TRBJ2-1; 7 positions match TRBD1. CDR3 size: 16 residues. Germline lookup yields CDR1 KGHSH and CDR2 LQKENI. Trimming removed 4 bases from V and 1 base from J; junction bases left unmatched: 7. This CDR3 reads CASSRPGQSSYNEQFF. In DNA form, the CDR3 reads TGTGCCAGCTCACGGCCGGGACAGTCTTCCTACAATGAGCAGTTCTTC.

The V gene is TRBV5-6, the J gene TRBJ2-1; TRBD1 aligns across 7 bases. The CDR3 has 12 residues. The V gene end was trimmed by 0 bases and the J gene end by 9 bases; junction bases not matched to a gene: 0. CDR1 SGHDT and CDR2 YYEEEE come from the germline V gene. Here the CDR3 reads CASSLGDSEQFF. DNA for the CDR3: TGTGCCAGCAGCTTGGGGGACAGTGAGCAGTTCTTC.

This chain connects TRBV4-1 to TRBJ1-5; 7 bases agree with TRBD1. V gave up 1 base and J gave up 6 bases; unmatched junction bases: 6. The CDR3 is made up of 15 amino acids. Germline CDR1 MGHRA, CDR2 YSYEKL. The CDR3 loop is CASSQADREVQPQHF. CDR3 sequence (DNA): TGCGCCAGCAGCCAAGCCGACAGGGAGGTTCAGCCCCAGCATTTT.

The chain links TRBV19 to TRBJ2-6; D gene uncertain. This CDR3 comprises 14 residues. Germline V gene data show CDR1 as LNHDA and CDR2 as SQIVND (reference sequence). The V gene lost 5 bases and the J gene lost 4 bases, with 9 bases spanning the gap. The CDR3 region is CASSDRRGANVLTF. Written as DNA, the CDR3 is TGTGCCAGTAGTGACCGGAGAGGGGCCAACGTCCTGACTTTC.

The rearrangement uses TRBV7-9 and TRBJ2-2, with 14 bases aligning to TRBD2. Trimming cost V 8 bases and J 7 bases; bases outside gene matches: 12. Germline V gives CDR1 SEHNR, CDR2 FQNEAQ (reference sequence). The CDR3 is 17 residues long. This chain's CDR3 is CASDLSGTSGGFGELFF. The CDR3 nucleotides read TGTGCCAGCGACCTTTCCGGGACTAGCGGGGGATTCGGGGAGCTGTTTTTT. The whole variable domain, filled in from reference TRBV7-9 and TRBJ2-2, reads DTGVSQNPRHKITKRGQNVTFRCDPISEHNRLYWYRQTLGQGPEFLTYFQNEAQLEKSRLLSDRFSAERPKGSFSTLEIQRTEQGDSAMYLCASDLSGTSGGFGELFFGEGSRLTVL.

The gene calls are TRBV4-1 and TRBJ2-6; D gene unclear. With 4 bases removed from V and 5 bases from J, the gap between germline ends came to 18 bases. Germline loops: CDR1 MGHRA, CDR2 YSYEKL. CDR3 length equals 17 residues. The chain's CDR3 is CASSPYEPQSRANVLTF. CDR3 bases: TGCGCCAGCAGCCCATATGAACCACAAAGTCGGGCCAACGTCCTGACTTTC.

The CDR3 DNA follows: TGCAGCGTTGTTGGTGGAGATGGCTACACCTTC. Encoded protein: CSVVGGDGYTF. This chain uses TRBV29-1 with TRBJ1-2, with unresolved D. This CDR3 is built from 11 residues. In germline, CDR1 is SQVTM, CDR2 ANQGSEA. V lost 4 bases, J lost 6 bases, and 9 bases lay in between.

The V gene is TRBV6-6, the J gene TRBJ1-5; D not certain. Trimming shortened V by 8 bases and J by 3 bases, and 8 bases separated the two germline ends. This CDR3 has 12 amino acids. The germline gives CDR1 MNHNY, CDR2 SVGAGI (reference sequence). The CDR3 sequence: CASLTDNQPQHF. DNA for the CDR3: TGTGCCAGCCTTACGGACAATCAGCCCCAGCATTTT.

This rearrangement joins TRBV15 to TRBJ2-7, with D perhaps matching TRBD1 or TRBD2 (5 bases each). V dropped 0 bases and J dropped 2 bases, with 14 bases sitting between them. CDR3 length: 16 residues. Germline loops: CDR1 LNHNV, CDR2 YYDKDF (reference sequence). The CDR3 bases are TGTGCCACCAGCAGAGATCTATTCGGGACCACCTACGAGCAGTACTTC. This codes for CATSRDLFGTTYEQYF.

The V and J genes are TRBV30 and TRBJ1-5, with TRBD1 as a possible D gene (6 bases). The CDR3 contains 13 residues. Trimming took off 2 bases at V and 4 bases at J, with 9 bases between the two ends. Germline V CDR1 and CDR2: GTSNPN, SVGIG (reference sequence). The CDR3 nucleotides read TGTGCCTGGAGTACCACAGGGAATCAGCCCCAGCATTTT. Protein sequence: CAWSTTGNQPQHF. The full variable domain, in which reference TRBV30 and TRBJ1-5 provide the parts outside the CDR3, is SQTIHQWPATLVQPVGSPLSLECTVEGTSNPNLYWYRQAAGRGLQLLFYSVGIGQISSEVPQNLSASRPQDRQFILSSKKLLLSDSGFYLCAWSTTGNQPQHFGDGTRLSIL.

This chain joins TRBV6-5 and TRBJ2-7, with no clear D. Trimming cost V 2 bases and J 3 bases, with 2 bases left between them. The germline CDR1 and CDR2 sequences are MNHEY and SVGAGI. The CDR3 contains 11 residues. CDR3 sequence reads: CASSYRYEQYF. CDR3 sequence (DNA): TGTGCCAGCAGTTACCGCTACGAGCAGTACTTC.

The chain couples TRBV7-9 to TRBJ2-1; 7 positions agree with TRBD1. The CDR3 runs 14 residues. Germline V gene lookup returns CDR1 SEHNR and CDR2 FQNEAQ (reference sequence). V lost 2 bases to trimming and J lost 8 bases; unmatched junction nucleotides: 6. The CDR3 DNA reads TGTGCCAGCAGCTTAATGGGTCAGGGGGATGAGCAGTTCTTC. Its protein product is CASSLMGQGDEQFF.

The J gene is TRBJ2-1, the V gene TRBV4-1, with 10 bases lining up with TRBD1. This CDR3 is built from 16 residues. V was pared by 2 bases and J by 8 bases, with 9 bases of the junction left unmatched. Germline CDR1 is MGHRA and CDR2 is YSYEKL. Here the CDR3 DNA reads TGCGCCAGCAGCCAACTGCCGGGACAGGGGTTCGATGAGCAGTTCTTC. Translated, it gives CASSQLPGQGFDEQFF.

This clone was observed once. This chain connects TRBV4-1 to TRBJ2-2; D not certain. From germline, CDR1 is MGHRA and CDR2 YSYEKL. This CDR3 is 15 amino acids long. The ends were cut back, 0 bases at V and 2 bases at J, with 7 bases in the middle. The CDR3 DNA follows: TGCGCCAGCAGCCAAGAAACGCCTAACACCGGGGAGCTGTTTTTT. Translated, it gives CASSQETPNTGELFF.

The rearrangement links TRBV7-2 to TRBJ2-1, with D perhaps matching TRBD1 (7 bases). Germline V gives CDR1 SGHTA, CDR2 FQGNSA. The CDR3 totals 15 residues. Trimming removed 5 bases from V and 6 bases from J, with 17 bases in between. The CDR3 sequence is CASSLDREAFNEQFF. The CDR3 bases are TGTGCCAGCAGCCTTGACAGGGAGGCTTTCAATGAGCAGTTCTTC.